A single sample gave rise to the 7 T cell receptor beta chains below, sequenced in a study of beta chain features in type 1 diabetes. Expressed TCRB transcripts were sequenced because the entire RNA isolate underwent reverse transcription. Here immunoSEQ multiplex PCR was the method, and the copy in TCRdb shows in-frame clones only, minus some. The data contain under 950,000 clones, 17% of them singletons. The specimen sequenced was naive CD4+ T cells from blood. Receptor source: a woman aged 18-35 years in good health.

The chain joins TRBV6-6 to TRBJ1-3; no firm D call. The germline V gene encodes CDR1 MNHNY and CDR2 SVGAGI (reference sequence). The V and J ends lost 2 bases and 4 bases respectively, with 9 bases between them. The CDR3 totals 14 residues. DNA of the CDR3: TGTGCCAGCAGTTACCCATGGGAAGGAAACACCATATATTTT. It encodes CASSYPWEGNTIYF.

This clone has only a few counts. CDR3 protein: CASRRDRDYSNQPQHF. In nucleotides, the CDR3 is TGTGCCAGCAGACGTGACAGGGACTATAGCAATCAGCCCCAGCATTTT. This chain uses TRBV7-9 with TRBJ1-5; 7 bases are shared with TRBD1. The CDR3 loop spans 16 amino acids. From germline, CDR1 is SEHNR and CDR2 FQNEAQ (reference sequence). The V gene end was trimmed by 6 bases and the J gene end by 0 bases; junction bases not matched to a gene: 8.

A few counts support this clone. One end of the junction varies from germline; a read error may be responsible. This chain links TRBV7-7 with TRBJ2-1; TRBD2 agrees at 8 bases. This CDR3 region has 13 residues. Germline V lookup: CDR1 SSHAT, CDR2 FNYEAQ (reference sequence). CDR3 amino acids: CASSRPVAGGQFF. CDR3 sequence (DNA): TGTGCTAGCAGTCGACCTGTCGCGGGAGGACAGTTCTTC.

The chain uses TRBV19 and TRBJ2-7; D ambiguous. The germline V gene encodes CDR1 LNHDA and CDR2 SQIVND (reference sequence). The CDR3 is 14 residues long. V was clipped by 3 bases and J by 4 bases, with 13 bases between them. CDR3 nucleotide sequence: TGTGCCAGTAGTATGAGGCTTTTTCGGTACGAGCAGTACTTC. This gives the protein CASSMRLFRYEQYF.

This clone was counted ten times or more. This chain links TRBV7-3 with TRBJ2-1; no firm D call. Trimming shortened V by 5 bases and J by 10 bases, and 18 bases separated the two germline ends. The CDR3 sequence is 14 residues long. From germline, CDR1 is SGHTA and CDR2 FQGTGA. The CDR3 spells CASSQNWVGAEQFF. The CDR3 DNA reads TGTGCCAGCAGCCAAAACTGGGTTGGCGCCGAGCAGTTCTTC.

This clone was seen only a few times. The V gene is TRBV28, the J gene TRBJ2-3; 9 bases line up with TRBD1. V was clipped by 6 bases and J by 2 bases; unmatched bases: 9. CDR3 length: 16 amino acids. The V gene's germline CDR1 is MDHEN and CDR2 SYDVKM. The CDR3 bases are TGTGCCAGCAGGGCACCGGGACAGGGCAACACAGATACGCAGTATTTT. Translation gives CASRAPGQGNTDTQYF.

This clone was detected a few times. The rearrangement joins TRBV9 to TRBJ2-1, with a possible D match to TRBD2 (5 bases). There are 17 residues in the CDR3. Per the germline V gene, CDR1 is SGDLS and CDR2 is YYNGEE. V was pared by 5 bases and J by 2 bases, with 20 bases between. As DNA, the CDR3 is TGTGCCAGCAGTGGACTTCGGGGTGATAGCGCCTACAATGAGCAGTTCTTC. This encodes CASSGLRGDSAYNEQFF.